Below, 18 T cell receptor beta chains from the same sample are listed, as sequenced in a study of blood T cell repertoires in COVID-19. Sequencing used immunoSEQ multiplex PCR; TCRdb keeps in-frame clones, though not all of them. The sample carries 60,000 to 85,000 clones, nearly 90% recorded once. The sequenced sample was peripheral blood. These receptor sequences come from a woman in her 50s with COVID-19, enrolled during active disease.

The chain has TRBV6-5 and TRBJ2-1, with 9 bases matching TRBD2. Germline CDR1 is MNHEY and CDR2 is SVGAGI. V lost 8 bases to trimming and J lost 9 bases; unmatched junction nucleotides: 11. The CDR3 runs 14 residues. The CDR3: CASVPSGTVGEQFF. CDR3 coding DNA: TGTGCCAGCGTTCCTAGCGGGACAGTGGGTGAGCAGTTCTTC.

This clone occurred once. Here the CDR3 DNA reads TGTGCCAGCAGTCCCCGGGTCCCGAACGCCAACGTCCTGACTTTC. It translates to CASSPRVPNANVLTF. This chain connects TRBV28 to TRBJ2-6; D is ambiguous. Trimming took 5 bases from V and 7 from J, leaving 15 bases between them. The CDR3 covers 15 residues. From germline, CDR1 is MDHEN and CDR2 SYDVKM.

The chain combines TRBV15 with TRBJ2-3; 9 bases map to TRBD2. This CDR3 spans 16 amino acids. The J segment lost 8 bases and the V segment lost 0 bases, leaving 9 bases of the junction unmatched. Germline V gene lookup returns CDR1 LNHNV and CDR2 YYDKDF (reference sequence). This CDR3 reads CATSREGGRASGTQYF. CDR3 bases: TGTGCCACCAGCAGAGAGGGCGGGAGGGCCTCCGGTACGCAGTATTTT.

V usage is TRBV6-5 and J usage is TRBJ1-5; D not resolved. Per the germline V gene, CDR1 is MNHEY and CDR2 is SVGAGI. The CDR3 sequence is 13 residues long. V dropped 11 bases and J dropped 2 bases, with 13 bases sitting between them. CDR3 region: CAAQRARNQPQHF. Written as DNA, the CDR3 is TGTGCCGCGCAGAGGGCCCGCAATCAGCCCCAGCATTTT.

The rearrangement uses TRBV28 and TRBJ2-7; 7 nucleotides match TRBD1. Per germline, CDR1 MDHEN and CDR2 SYDVKM. V lost 7 bases, J lost 3 bases, and 9 bases stayed unmatched. This CDR3 has 14 residues. CDR3 loop: CASTPTGKDYEQYF. CDR3 bases: TGTGCCAGCACCCCGACAGGGAAGGACTACGAGCAGTACTTC.

The chain carries TRBV9 and TRBJ1-6, with TRBD1 matching 10 bases. Looked up from germline, CDR1 is SGDLS and CDR2 is YYNGEE. This CDR3 spans 14 amino acids. Trimming at V came to 0 bases and at J to 15 bases, leaving 6 bases not matched to a gene. The CDR3 is CASSVGDRGRDLHF. CDR3 DNA: TGTGCCAGCAGCGTAGGAGACAGGGGGCGCGACCTCCACTTT.

The J gene is TRBJ2-3, the V gene TRBV5-4, with 10 bases matching TRBD2. The CDR3 has 17 residues. V gave up 2 bases and J gave up 6 bases; unmatched junction bases: 12. From germline, CDR1 is SGHNT and CDR2 YYREEE (reference sequence). DNA of the CDR3: TGTGCCAGCAGCTTCCCCTCCCGGGCTAGCGGGAGCGATACGCAGTATTTT. Protein sequence: CASSFPSRASGSDTQYF. The complete variable domain, with remaining parts taken from reference TRBV5-4 and TRBJ2-3, reads ETGVTQSPTHLIKTRGQQVTLRCSSQSGHNTVSWYQQALGQGPQFIFQYYREEENGRGNFPPRFSGLQFPNYSSELNVNALELDDSALYLCASSFPSRASGSDTQYFGPGTRLTVL.

This clone was observed a single time. This chain uses TRBV27 with TRBJ1-1; D not resolved. CDR1 and CDR2 (germline): MNHEY, SMNVEV (reference sequence). V was shortened by 1 base and J by 11 bases, with 14 bases between the two germline ends. CDR3 length: 13 amino acids. The CDR3 loop is CASSLFGGPGAFF. CDR3 nucleotides: TGTGCCAGCAGTTTATTTGGCGGTCCGGGGGCTTTCTTT.

The J gene is TRBJ1-1, the V gene TRBV7-3; TRBD1 matches at 7 bases. After removal of 0 bases from V and 4 bases from J, the junction contained 5 bases not matched to a gene. CDR1 and CDR2 (germline): SGHTA, FQGTGA. The CDR3 consists of 15 residues. The CDR3 region has the DNA TGTGCCAGCAGCTTAACAGGGGGCGTGGGCACTGAAGCTTTCTTT. Residues: CASSLTGGVGTEAFF.

The rearrangement joins TRBV9 to TRBJ1-1; D call uncertain. CDR3 size: 15 residues. The V gene lost 2 bases and the J gene lost 2 bases, with 13 bases spanning the gap. CDR1 SGDLS and CDR2 YYNGEE come from the germline V gene. The chain's CDR3 is CASSVGGAPNTEAFF. DNA of the CDR3: TGTGCCAGCAGCGTTGGAGGAGCCCCAAACACTGAAGCTTTCTTT. Complete variable domain (other parts from reference TRBV9 and TRBJ1-1): DSGVTQTPKHLITATGQRVTLRCSPRSGDLSVYWYQQSLDQGLQFLIQYYNGEERAKGNILERFSAQQFPDLHSELNLSSLELGDSALYFCASSVGGAPNTEAFFGQGTRLTVV.

The chain recombines TRBV28 with TRBJ2-7; 9 nucleotides match TRBD2. Germline lookup yields CDR1 MDHEN and CDR2 SYDVKM. There are 15 residues in the CDR3. V gave up 7 bases and J gave up 2 bases; unmatched junction bases: 9. In DNA form, the CDR3 reads TGTGCCAGCAACCTACTAGCGGGCTTAACCTACGAGCAGTACTTC. As protein: CASNLLAGLTYEQYF.

V and J are TRBV28 and TRBJ1-5; no firm D call. V was cut by 2 bases and J by 5 bases, with 10 bases left in between. From germline, CDR1 is MDHEN and CDR2 SYDVKM. There are 14 residues in the CDR3. CDR3 sequence reads: CASSLLSNDQPQHF. CDR3 DNA: TGTGCCAGCAGTTTACTCAGTAACGATCAGCCCCAGCATTTT.

The genes are TRBV28 and TRBJ1-5; 8 bases are shared with TRBD1. The CDR3 covers 17 residues. The germline V gene encodes CDR1 MDHEN and CDR2 SYDVKM. Germline trimming cut 10 bases from V and 0 bases from J; bases unmatched to any gene: 14. CDR3 loop: CATRTGLVGYSNQPQHF. CDR3 nucleotide sequence: TGTGCCACAAGGACAGGGCTCGTAGGTTATAGCAATCAGCCCCAGCATTTT.

DNA for the CDR3: TGTGCCTGGAGCGAGTCCCGAAATCTAGAGACCCAGTACTTC. Amino acids: CAWSESRNLETQYF. The chain has TRBV30 and TRBJ2-5; unclear D gene. This CDR3 is 14 amino acids long. V was pared by 3 bases and J by 4 bases, with 15 bases between. The germline gives CDR1 GTSNPN, CDR2 SVGIG (reference sequence).

This clone was detected a few times. The chain joins TRBV4-1 to TRBJ1-5; the D is unclear. Germline values: CDR1 MGHRA, CDR2 YSYEKL. The CDR3 consists of 13 residues. Deletions cut 2 bases from V and 9 bases from J, with 11 bases between. The CDR3 bases are TGCGCCAGCAGCCAATTCGTAGGACTGCCCCAGCATTTT. It translates to CASSQFVGLPQHF.

The genes are TRBV2 and TRBJ2-7, with 9 bases lining up with TRBD1. CDR3 length equals 14 residues. Germline lookup yields CDR1 SNHLY and CDR2 FYNNEI. With V trimmed by 6 bases and J by 2 bases, 5 bases remained unmatched. The CDR3 DNA reads as TGTGCCAGCAGAAGACAGGGGGGTACCTACGAGCAGTACTTC. The encoded protein is CASRRQGGTYEQYF.

The chain employs TRBV19 and TRBJ2-1, with 14 nucleotides matching TRBD2. V was pared by 7 bases and J by 6 bases, with 8 bases of the junction left unmatched. This CDR3 has 16 amino acids. Germline CDR1 reads LNHDA; CDR2 reads SQIVND (reference sequence). The DNA for the CDR3 is TGTGCCAGTAAGGGGACTAGCGGGAGAGGGGTCAATGAGCAGTTCTTC. Translation gives CASKGTSGRGVNEQFF.

The V call is TRBV10-2, the J call TRBJ2-5, with D perhaps TRBD1 (6 bases). Germline values: CDR1 WSHSY, CDR2 SAAADI. The CDR3 spans 14 residues. V was shortened by 3 bases and J by 4 bases, with 12 bases between the two germline ends. The CDR3 DNA reads TGCGCCAGCAGTGAAAACAGGGTGGGAGAGACCCAGTACTTC. It is translated as CASSENRVGETQYF.